The 23 T cell receptor beta chains below were found in one sample sequenced in a study of cytomegalovirus exposure and HLA in healthy donors. A multiplex PCR was run with 60 Vbeta primers and 13 Jbeta primers. Some clones are missing from TCRdb's copy, which holds only in-frame ones; the method was immunoSEQ multiplex PCR. The sample has about 160,000 clones, and its top ten clones hold about 2.2%. Sequencing was performed on PBMCs. Every receptor here comes from a man in his thirties or forties in good health and CMV-seronegative.

The chain has TRBV18 and TRBJ2-5; weak D call: TRBD2 (6 bases). CDR3 length equals 13 residues. Trimming shortened V by 4 bases and J by 5 bases, and 11 bases separated the two germline ends. Per the germline V gene, CDR1 is KGHSH and CDR2 is LQKENI. In nucleotides, the CDR3 is TGTGCCAGCTCACTCACTAGCCACGAGACCCAGTACTTC. This gives the protein CASSLTSHETQYF.

This chain uses TRBV28 with TRBJ2-3, with D possibly being TRBD2 (7 bases). Germline V lookup: CDR1 MDHEN, CDR2 SYDVKM. Trimming stripped 3 bases from V and 4 bases from J, with 14 bases between. This CDR3 contains 15 residues. Here the CDR3 reads CASSFQQGGSDTQYF. The CDR3 bases are TGTGCCAGCAGTTTTCAACAGGGAGGGTCAGATACGCAGTATTTT.

This chain links TRBV29-1 with TRBJ1-1, with a tentative D call TRBD1 (5 bases). CDR1 is SQVTM, CDR2 ANQGSEA, per germline. V lost 4 bases and J 5 bases, leaving 17 bases between the germline ends. The CDR3 has 14 amino acids. CDR3 nucleotide sequence: TGCAGCGTTGGTAGTTGGGGCTACGGTACTGAAGCTTTCTTT. Amino acid sequence: CSVGSWGYGTEAFF.

The chain has TRBV7-9 and TRBJ2-7; 10 positions agree with TRBD1. V was pared by 5 bases and J by 3 bases, with 4 bases of the junction left unmatched. Germline V lookup: CDR1 SEHNR, CDR2 FQNEAQ (reference sequence). CDR3 length: 14 amino acids. CDR3 nucleotide sequence: TGTGCCAGCAGCCCGACAGGGGGCGTCTACGAGCAGTACTTC. It is translated as CASSPTGGVYEQYF.

The genes are TRBV29-1 and TRBJ1-1, with TRBD1 identical over 8 bases. J was trimmed by 0 bases and V by 5 bases; bases with no gene match: 8. The CDR3 is 15 residues long. The germline V gene encodes CDR1 SQVTM and CDR2 ANQGSEA. The CDR3 here is CSVLTGARMNTEAFF. In DNA form, the CDR3 reads TGCAGCGTTTTGACAGGGGCGAGAATGAACACTGAAGCTTTCTTT. The full variable domain, in which reference TRBV29-1 and TRBJ1-1 provide the parts outside the CDR3, is SAVISQKPSRDICQRGTSLTIQCQVDSQVTMMFWYRQQPGQSLTLIATANQGSEATYESGFVIDKFPISRPNLTFSTLTVSNMSPEDSSIYLCSVLTGARMNTEAFFGQGTRLTVV.

This chain links TRBV6-4 with TRBJ2-1; a weak D match, TRBD2 (5 bases). The CDR3 consists of 16 residues. Germline CDR1 reads MRHNA; CDR2 reads SNTAGT. Trimming removed 0 bases from V and 7 bases from J, with 16 bases in between. The CDR3 DNA follows: TGTGCCAGCAGTGACTCGTGGCGGGTCGGGGTAAATGAGCAGTTCTTC. Protein: CASSDSWRVGVNEQFF.

Comments on this clone: The junction and the germline gene differ at one end; a read error may be behind it. The sample contains more than one DNA sequence encoding this CDR3. The chain joins TRBV10-1 to TRBJ2-3; D perhaps matches TRBD1 (5 bases). The length of the CDR3 is 15 residues. Germline CDR1 WNHNN, CDR2 SYGVQD (reference sequence). CDR3 sequence reads: CASSIDSFLEDTQYF. The CDR3 DNA follows: TGCGCCAGCTCGATCGACAGTTTTCTCGAAGATACGCAGTACTTT.

The chain uses TRBV7-8 and TRBJ2-3; no reliable D call. CDR3 length equals 14 residues. Germline V lookup: CDR1 SGHVS, CDR2 FQNEAQ. Trimming cost V 6 bases and J 4 bases, with 14 bases left between them. CDR3 nucleotide sequence: TGTGCCAGCAGTAGGCTGACACGTTCAGATACGCAGTATTTT. Its translation: CASSRLTRSDTQYF.

The chain joins TRBV6-1 to TRBJ1-1; D remains unclear. Germline lookup yields CDR1 MNHNS and CDR2 SASEGT. Trimming took 6 bases from V and 6 from J, leaving 14 bases between them. The CDR3 sequence is 13 residues long. The CDR3 DNA sequence: TGTGCCAGCAGCCAGACTGGCGCCCCTGAAGCTTTCTTT. It codes for CASSQTGAPEAFF.

The genes are TRBV10-1 and TRBJ1-5; 8 bases agree with TRBD1. Germline trimming cut 10 bases from V and 4 bases from J; bases unmatched to any gene: 15. This CDR3 has 16 residues. CDR1 is WNHNN, CDR2 SYGVQD, per germline (reference sequence). The CDR3: CATPAGQGARNQPQHF. CDR3 bases: TGCGCCACCCCGGCGGGGCAGGGGGCACGTAATCAGCCCCAGCATTTT.

The V call is TRBV28, the J call TRBJ1-1; D ambiguous. Germline V gene lookup returns CDR1 MDHEN and CDR2 SYDVKM. This CDR3 comprises 17 residues. Trimming pared 6 bases from V and 0 bases from J, leaving 20 bases between. The CDR3 DNA reads as TGTGCCAGCAGACCAACGTGGGCCCTCGGGATGAACACTGAAGCTTTCTTT. Its protein product is CASRPTWALGMNTEAFF.

CDR3 region: CAWSVKQAIPPTEAFF. CDR3 sequence (DNA): TGTGCCTGGAGTGTAAAACAGGCCATCCCCCCCACTGAAGCTTTCTTT. The chain links TRBV30 to TRBJ1-1, with a tentative D call TRBD1 (5 bases). CDR1 and CDR2 (germline): GTSNPN, SVGIG (reference sequence). The V gene lost 0 bases and the J gene lost 4 bases, with 18 bases spanning the gap. This CDR3 is built from 16 residues.

The chain links TRBV10-2 to TRBJ2-7; 8 positions agree with TRBD1. The CDR3 loop spans 17 amino acids. After removal of 8 bases from V and 6 bases from J, the junction contained 21 bases not matched to a gene. Germline V gives CDR1 WSHSY, CDR2 SAAADI. CDR3 region: CASGLRRVGQGAGEQYF. CDR3 sequence (DNA): TGCGCCAGCGGCCTAAGGAGGGTGGGTCAGGGGGCGGGCGAGCAGTACTTC.

This chain uses TRBV6-5 with TRBJ2-5, with 7 bases matching TRBD1. The end of the DNA fits TRBJ2-7 better, so the J call may be wrong. CDR1 MNHEY and CDR2 SVGAGI come from the germline V gene. This CDR3 has 14 residues. This CDR3 is CASRIGTDGPEQYF. Written as DNA, the CDR3 is TGTGCCAGCAGGATCGGGACAGACGGCCCCGAGCAGTACTTC.

V usage is TRBV28 and J usage is TRBJ2-7; D unclear. Germline V gives CDR1 MDHEN, CDR2 SYDVKM. The CDR3 extends over 11 amino acids. This CDR3 is CAIETGYEQYF. DNA of the CDR3: TGTGCTATCGAAACGGGCTACGAGCAGTACTTC.

The chain uses TRBV27 and TRBJ2-3; no firm D call. The length of the CDR3 is 16 residues. Trimming pared 4 bases from V and 0 bases from J, leaving 14 bases between. Per the germline V gene, CDR1 is MNHEY and CDR2 is SMNVEV (reference sequence). The CDR3 region is CASSSPFRGSTDTQYF. In DNA, the CDR3 is TGTGCCAGCAGTTCCCCCTTTCGCGGCAGCACAGATACGCAGTATTTT.

This chain uses TRBV10-1 with TRBJ2-7; 10 nucleotides align to TRBD2. Germline V gene lookup returns CDR1 WNHNN and CDR2 SYGVQD (reference sequence). Losses at the gene ends were 4 bases for V and 3 bases for J; bases not matched to a gene: 3. CDR3 size: 14 residues. CDR3 in amino acids: CASSGASGSYEQYF. The CDR3 DNA follows: TGCGCCAGCAGTGGGGCTAGCGGGAGCTACGAGCAGTACTTC.

The gene calls are TRBV30 and TRBJ2-1, with D possibly TRBD2 on 7 matching bases. Germline CDR1 and CDR2: GTSNPN and SVGIG (reference sequence). This CDR3 region has 15 residues. V was trimmed by 0 bases and J by 9 bases, leaving 18 bases between them. The CDR3 nucleotides are TGTGCCTGGAGTGTAGGGGGGGGGTCGAGAGGTGAGCAGTTCTTC. This translates into CAWSVGGGSRGEQFF.

The chain uses TRBV5-8 and TRBJ1-1, with D perhaps matching TRBD1 (5 bases). Trimming took off 2 bases at V and 4 bases at J, with 12 bases between the two ends. The V gene's germline CDR1 is SGHTS and CDR2 YDEGEE. There are 14 residues in the CDR3. CDR3 coding DNA: TGTGCCAGCAGCTTAAGGGGTTCGGGCACTGAAGCTTTCTTT. Protein sequence: CASSLRGSGTEAFF. The whole variable domain, filled in from reference TRBV5-8 and TRBJ1-1, reads EAGVTQSPTHLIKTRGQQATLRCSPISGHTSVYWYQQALGLGLQFLLWYDEGEERNRGNFPPRFSGRQFPNYSSELNVNALELEDSALYLCASSLRGSGTEAFFGQGTRLTVV.

V and J are TRBV19 and TRBJ1-5; D possibly corresponds to TRBD1 (5 bases). The germline gives CDR1 LNHDA, CDR2 SQIVND (reference sequence). V lost 7 bases, J lost 6 bases, and 19 bases lay in between. This CDR3 is built from 15 residues. The CDR3 DNA follows: TGTGCCAGTACCTCTGGAAGGGGCGGGGGTCAGCCCCAGCATTTT. Amino acids: CASTSGRGGGQPQHF.

V and J are TRBV4-1 and TRBJ1-2; 8 nucleotides align to TRBD1. The CDR3 totals 19 residues. Germline assignment: CDR1 MGHRA and CDR2 YSYEKL. Trimming removed 3 bases from V and 6 bases from J; junction bases left unmatched: 21. The CDR3 DNA reads TGCGCCAGCAGCCACGTAATCCGGGACAGGAAAAAGGGACCCCATGGCTACACCTTC. This sequence encodes CASSHVIRDRKKGPHGYTF.

This chain joins TRBV5-1 and TRBJ2-1; D gene uncertain. The CDR3 has 13 amino acids. Per the germline V gene, CDR1 is SGHRS and CDR2 is YFSETQ. V lost 0 bases, J lost 10 bases, and 11 bases lay in between. The CDR3 reads CASSLGLRSEQFF. The CDR3 bases are TGCGCCAGCAGCTTGGGACTCCGTTCGGAGCAGTTCTTC.

The chain has TRBV5-6 and TRBJ2-1; D is unresolved. There are 14 residues in the CDR3. V was trimmed by 1 base and J by 2 bases, leaving 7 bases between them. Germline-derived CDR1 and CDR2 are SGHDT and YYEEEE. CDR3 sequence reads: CASSLLTTYNEQFF. The CDR3 DNA sequence: TGTGCCAGCAGCTTGTTGACAACCTACAATGAGCAGTTCTTC.